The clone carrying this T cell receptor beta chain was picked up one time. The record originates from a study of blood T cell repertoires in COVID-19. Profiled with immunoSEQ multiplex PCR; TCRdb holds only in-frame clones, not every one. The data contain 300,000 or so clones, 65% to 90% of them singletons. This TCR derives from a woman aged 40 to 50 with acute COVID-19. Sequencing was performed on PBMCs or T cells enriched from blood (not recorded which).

The CDR3 coding sequence is TGTGCCACACGACAGGGGGTTTACGAGCAGTACTTC. Protein: CATRQGVYEQYF. This chain connects TRBV6-6 to TRBJ2-7; 9 positions match TRBD1. CDR3 length equals 12 residues. V dropped 10 bases and J dropped 4; count of bases not matched to a gene: 5. Looked up from germline, CDR1 is MNHNY and CDR2 is SVGAGI (reference sequence).